This entry lists 18 T cell receptor beta chains sequenced from one sample in a study of preoperative IRX-2 immunotherapy in early breast cancer. Assay used: immunoSEQ multiplex PCR; TCRdb lists only in-frame clones, some missing. The data contain some 22,000 clones, 85% to 95% of them singletons. Stated treatment: preoperative locoregional IRX-2 cytokine immunotherapy. The input for sequencing was tumor tissue, taken after IRX-2 immunotherapy. These receptors were taken from a human donor with breast cancer.

The V gene is TRBV23-1, the J gene TRBJ2-2; D not resolved. TRBV23-1 is marked as an open reading frame, function uncertain. The V end was cut by 2 bases, the J end by 1 base, with 5 bases between. This CDR3 comprises 14 residues. The CDR3 loop reads CASSQGQNTGELFF. DNA of the CDR3: TGCGCCAGCAGTCAAGGCCAGAACACCGGGGAGCTGTTTTTT.

CDR3 sequence reads: CAISEWSGVDEQFF. CDR3 DNA sequence: TGTGCCATCAGTGAGTGGAGCGGGGTGGATGAGCAGTTCTTC. This chain connects TRBV10-3 to TRBJ2-1, with 7 nucleotides matching TRBD2. CDR3 length: 14 amino acids. Looked up from germline, CDR1 is ENHRY and CDR2 is SYGVKD. J gave up 8 bases and V 1 base, and 5 bases lay outside the gene matches.

The V gene is TRBV11-2, the J gene TRBJ2-7; 10 bases match TRBD1. Germline V gene sequence: CDR1 SGHAT, CDR2 FQNNGV. The junction had 3 bases not matched to a gene; V was cut back by 4 bases and J by 3 bases. The CDR3 has 14 residues. The CDR3, as DNA: TGTGCCAGCAGCTCGACAGGGGGCGGCTACGAGCAGTACTTC. As protein: CASSSTGGGYEQYF.

The chain is built from TRBV7-6 and TRBJ2-3; 8 bases are a match to TRBD1. Germline trimming cut 5 bases from V and 1 base from J; bases unmatched to any gene: 14. The germline V gene has CDR1 SGHVS and CDR2 FNYEAQ. CDR3 length: 18 amino acids. CDR3: CASSRQGRTNLGTDTQYF. The CDR3 nucleotides read TGTGCCAGCAGCAGACAGGGGAGGACTAATCTGGGCACAGATACGCAGTATTTT.

This chain joins TRBV5-1 and TRBJ1-1; D gene unclear. Germline lookup yields CDR1 SGHRS and CDR2 YFSETQ. The CDR3 runs to 13 residues. Trimming took 4 bases from V and 2 from J, leaving 9 bases between them. The CDR3, as DNA: TGCGCCAGCAGCGTCAGAGGAAACACTGAAGCTTTCTTT. Translating it yields CASSVRGNTEAFF.

The CDR3 bases are TGTGCCAGCAGCTTAGGTACTAGCGGGAGGTCCCAAGAGACCCAGTACTTC. Amino acids: CASSLGTSGRSQETQYF. The V and J genes are TRBV11-3 and TRBJ2-5, with 12 nucleotides matching TRBD2. CDR1 SGHNT and CDR2 YENEEA come from the germline V gene. This CDR3 has 17 residues. V was clipped by 1 base and J by 1 base; unmatched bases: 4.

The chain recombines TRBV10-1 with TRBJ2-7, with TRBD2 identical over 7 bases. CDR3 size: 14 residues. V lost 2 bases to trimming and J lost 4 bases; unmatched junction nucleotides: 5. CDR1 is WNHNN and CDR2 is SYGVQD in the germline V gene (reference sequence). The CDR3 DNA follows: TGCGCCAGCAGTGAGGTCGCTAGCGGATACGAGCAGTACTTC. Amino acids: CASSEVASGYEQYF.

The V call is TRBV7-3, the J call TRBJ2-1; D is ambiguous. V lost 2 bases to trimming and J lost 8 bases, with 10 bases between them. The CDR3 loop spans 13 amino acids. Per germline, CDR1 SGHTA and CDR2 FQGTGA. DNA for the CDR3: TGTGCCAGCAGCTTAGTGTTTTCTCATGAGCAGTTCTTC. Its translation: CASSLVFSHEQFF.

The V and J genes are TRBV29-1 and TRBJ2-2; 9 nucleotides line up with TRBD2. With V trimmed by 0 bases and J by 5 bases, 10 bases remained unmatched. The CDR3 runs to 17 residues. Germline-derived CDR1 and CDR2 are SQVTM and ANQGSEA. CDR3 loop: CSVEDPGGGGVTGELFF. The CDR3 DNA reads TGCAGCGTTGAAGACCCCGGGGGCGGGGGGGTGACCGGGGAGCTGTTTTTT.

The chain joins TRBV9 to TRBJ2-5, with TRBD2 identical over 16 bases. This CDR3 has 15 amino acids. Trimming removed 3 bases from V and 7 bases from J; junction bases left unmatched: 3. Germline CDR1 and CDR2: SGDLS and YYNGEE. This chain's CDR3 is CASSAGTSGRVTQYF. In DNA, the CDR3 is TGTGCCAGCAGCGCGGGGACTAGCGGGAGGGTGACCCAGTACTTC.

V usage is TRBV7-4 and J usage is TRBJ2-5; 12 nucleotides agree with TRBD2. CDR3 length: 17 residues. The V gene end was trimmed by 4 bases and the J gene end by 2 bases; junction bases not matched to a gene: 8. Per the germline V gene, CDR1 is SGHVT and CDR2 is SQSDAQ. CDR3: CASSSPLGLAGQETQYF. The CDR3 DNA is TGTGCCAGCAGCTCCCCCCTTGGACTAGCGGGACAAGAGACCCAGTACTTC.

The chain links TRBV7-2 to TRBJ2-1, with 7 positions matching TRBD2. Losses at the gene ends were 2 bases for V and 4 bases for J; bases not matched to a gene: 5. The CDR3 consists of 15 residues. Germline loops: CDR1 SGHTA, CDR2 FQGNSA. This CDR3 is CASSLLAGVYNEQFF. The DNA of the CDR3 is TGTGCCAGCAGCTTATTGGCGGGAGTTTACAATGAGCAGTTCTTC.

V usage is TRBV6-4 and J usage is TRBJ1-1, with no clear D. The CDR3 is 13 amino acids. Germline values: CDR1 MRHNA, CDR2 SNTAGT. V lost 7 bases and J 3 bases, leaving 12 bases between the germline ends. DNA for the CDR3: TGTGCCAGCAAAGCACATCTTTACACTGAAGCTTTCTTT. It encodes CASKAHLYTEAFF.

This sequence joins TRBV7-9 and TRBJ1-6; D call uncertain. Germline V gene sequence: CDR1 SEHNR, CDR2 FQNEAQ (reference sequence). V lost 1 base, J lost 9 bases, and 16 bases lay in between. This CDR3 is built from 16 residues. The DNA for the CDR3 is TGTGCCAGCAGCTTAGATGCGATCCTGAGCGGTTCACCCCTCCACTTT. Its protein is CASSLDAILSGSPLHF.

The chain has TRBV29-1 and TRBJ2-2; D is ambiguous. V was cut by 3 bases and J by 0 bases, with 8 bases left in between. Germline V gene sequence: CDR1 SQVTM, CDR2 ANQGSEA. This CDR3 region has 14 residues. DNA of the CDR3: TGCAGCGTTGAGAACCTCTCGAACACCGGGGAGCTGTTTTTT. This codes for CSVENLSNTGELFF.

The chain is built from TRBV2 and TRBJ1-1; D is undetermined. CDR1 and CDR2 from the germline V gene are SNHLY and FYNNEI. Trimming left V 3 bases short and J 1 base short, with 12 bases between. The CDR3 is 15 residues long. The CDR3 sequence: CASSDWVSRNTEAFF. CDR3 nucleotide sequence: TGTGCCAGCAGTGACTGGGTGTCAAGGAACACTGAAGCTTTCTTT.

This chain connects TRBV6-1 to TRBJ1-1; D is ambiguous. The CDR3 has 13 amino acids. The ends were cut back, 4 bases at V and 1 base at J, with 7 bases in the middle. CDR1 MNHNS and CDR2 SASEGT come from the germline V gene. The CDR3 loop reads CASSAGWNTEAFF. Written as DNA, the CDR3 is TGTGCCAGCAGTGCGGGGTGGAACACTGAAGCTTTCTTT.

This chain uses TRBV6-5 with TRBJ1-1; TRBD1 is a possible D gene (5 bases). V was trimmed by 1 base and J by 3 bases, leaving 15 bases between them. This CDR3 is 16 amino acids long. Germline values: CDR1 MNHEY, CDR2 SVGAGI. The CDR3 DNA reads as TGTGCCAGCAGTTACTTGAGGGCGGGGGGTGACACTGAAGCTTTCTTT. Its protein product is CASSYLRAGGDTEAFF.